This T cell receptor beta chain comes out of a study of T cell repertoires in cytomegalovirus infection. Study information: Public TCR beta signatures indicated both CMV infection and matching HLA type. Whole-study results and caveats: Clonotypes of TCR beta that were HLA-C-restricted and CMV-specific dominated the ex vivo response.

One entry per CDR3 protein results from TCRdb running MiXCR on the reads. The sample has about 890,000 distinct CDR3 sequences; roughly 31% are singletons. This clonotype was recorded a few times. Antigen: not known. The sample in question was cultured CD8+ T cells from PBMCs, obtained from culture after CMV antigen stimulation. The origin of this receptor is a human donor in good health (CMV status not recorded). Some clones in this sample may be carry-over from other donors' samples.

CDR3 loop: CASSVGTGPNTEAFF. CDR3 DNA sequence: TGTGCCAGCAGCGTCGGGACAGGGCCGAACACTGAAGCTTTCTTT. The chain recombines TRBV9 with TRBJ1-1; 9 bases agree with TRBD1. Germline CDR1 reads SGDLS; CDR2 reads YYNGEE. The CDR3 loop spans 15 amino acids. The V gene end was trimmed by 2 bases and the J gene end by 1 base; junction bases not matched to a gene: 3.